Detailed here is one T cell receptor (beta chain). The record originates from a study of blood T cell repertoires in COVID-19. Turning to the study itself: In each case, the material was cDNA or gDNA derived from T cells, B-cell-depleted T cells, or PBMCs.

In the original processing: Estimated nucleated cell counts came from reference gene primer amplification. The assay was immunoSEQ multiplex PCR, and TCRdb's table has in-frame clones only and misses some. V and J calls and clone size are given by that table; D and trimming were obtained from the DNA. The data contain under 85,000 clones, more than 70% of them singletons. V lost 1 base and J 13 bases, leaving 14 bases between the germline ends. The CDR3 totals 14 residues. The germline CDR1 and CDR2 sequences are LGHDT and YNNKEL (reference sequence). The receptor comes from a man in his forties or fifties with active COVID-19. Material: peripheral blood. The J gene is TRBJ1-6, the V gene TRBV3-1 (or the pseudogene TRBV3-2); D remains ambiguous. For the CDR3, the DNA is TGTGCCAGCAGCCAAGCCGTTTTCACACGTCCCCTCCACTTT. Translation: CASSQAVFTRPLHF.